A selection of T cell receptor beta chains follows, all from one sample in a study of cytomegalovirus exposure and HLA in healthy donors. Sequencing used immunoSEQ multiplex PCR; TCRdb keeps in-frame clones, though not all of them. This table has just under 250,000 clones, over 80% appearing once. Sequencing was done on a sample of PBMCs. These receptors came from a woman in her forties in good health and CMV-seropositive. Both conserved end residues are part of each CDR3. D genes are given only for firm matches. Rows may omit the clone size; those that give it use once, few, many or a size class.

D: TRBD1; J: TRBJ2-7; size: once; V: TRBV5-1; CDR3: CASSLEGQGALEQYF; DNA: TGCGCCAGCAGCTTGGAAGGGCAGGGGGCACTCGAGCAGTACTTC
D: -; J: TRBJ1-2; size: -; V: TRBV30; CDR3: CAWSSGNYGYTF; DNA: TGTGCCTGGAGTTCAGGAAACTATGGCTACACCTTC
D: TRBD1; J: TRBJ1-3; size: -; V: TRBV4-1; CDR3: CASSQEARGLGGNTIYF; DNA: TGCGCCAGCAGCCAAGAAGCGAGGGGGCTAGGGGGAAACACCATATATTTT
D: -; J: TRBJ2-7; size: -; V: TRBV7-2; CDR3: CASSLEGHAYEQYF; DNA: TGTGCCAGCAGCTTAGAGGGACACGCTTACGAGCAGTACTTC
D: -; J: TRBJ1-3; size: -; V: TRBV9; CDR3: CASSGRTEGNTIYF; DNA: TGTGCCAGCAGCGGACGGACAGAAGGAAACACCATATATTTT
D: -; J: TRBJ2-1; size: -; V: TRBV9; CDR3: CASSLGGGPSMEQFF; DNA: TGTGCCAGCAGCCTAGGGGGGGGGCCCTCTATGGAGCAGTTCTTC
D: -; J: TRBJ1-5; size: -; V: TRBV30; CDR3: CAWNARGDQPQHF; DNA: TGTGCCTGGAACGCGCGGGGAGATCAGCCCCAGCATTTT
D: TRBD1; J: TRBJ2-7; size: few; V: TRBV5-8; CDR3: CASRTPGTGGHEQYF; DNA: TGTGCCAGCCGGACCCCAGGGACAGGGGGCCACGAGCAGTACTTC
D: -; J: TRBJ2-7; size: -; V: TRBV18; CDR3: CASSPGLESEYEQYF; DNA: TGTGCCAGCTCCCCTGGACTCGAGTCTGAATACGAGCAGTACTTC
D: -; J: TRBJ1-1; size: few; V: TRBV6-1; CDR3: CATTLRHLNTEAFF; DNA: TGTGCCACAACTCTAAGACACTTGAACACTGAAGCTTTCTTT
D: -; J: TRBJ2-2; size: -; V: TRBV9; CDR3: CASSPIATVGELFF; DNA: TGTGCCAGCAGCCCCATCGCTACGGTCGGGGAGCTGTTTTTT
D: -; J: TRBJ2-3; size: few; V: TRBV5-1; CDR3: CASSRSGTLTDTQYF; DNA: TGCGCCAGCAGCCGCTCAGGCACTCTAACAGATACGCAGTATTTT
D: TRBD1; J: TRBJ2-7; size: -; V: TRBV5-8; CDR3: CASSLFFGRDRTYEQYF; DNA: TGTGCCAGCAGCTTGTTTTTTGGTCGGGACAGAACCTACGAGCAGTACTTC
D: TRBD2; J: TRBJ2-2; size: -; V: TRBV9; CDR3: CASSGGGLAGVGELFF; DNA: TGTGCCAGCAGCGGTGGTGGGCTAGCGGGGGTCGGGGAGCTGTTTTTT
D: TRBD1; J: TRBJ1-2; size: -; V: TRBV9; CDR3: CATLSGTVKF; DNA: TGTGCCACCCTATCCGGGACAGTAAAATTC
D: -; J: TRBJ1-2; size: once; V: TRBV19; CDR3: CASSMEGSRINGYTF; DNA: TGTGCCAGTAGTATGGAGGGGAGCAGGATCAATGGCTACACCTTC
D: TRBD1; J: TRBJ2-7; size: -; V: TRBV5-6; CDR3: CASSRRTGATYEQYF; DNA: TGTGCCAGCAGCCGCCGGACAGGGGCTACCTACGAGCAGTACTTC
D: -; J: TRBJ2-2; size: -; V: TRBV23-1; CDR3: CASSRTGPVNTGELFF; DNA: TGCGCCAGCAGCCGAACAGGGCCTGTAAACACCGGGGAGCTGTTTTTT
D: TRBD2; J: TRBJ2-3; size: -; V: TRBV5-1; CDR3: CASSFSGGVGTDTQYF; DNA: TGCGCCAGCAGTTTTTCCGGGGGGGTAGGCACAGATACGCAGTATTTT
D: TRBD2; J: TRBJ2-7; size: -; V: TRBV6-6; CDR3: CASSLAQPGLASEQYF; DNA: TGTGCCAGCAGTTTGGCCCAACCGGGACTAGCATCCGAGCAGTACTTC
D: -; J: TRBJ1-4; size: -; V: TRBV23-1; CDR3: CASSQRLDSLPTNEKLFF; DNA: TGCGCCAGCAGTCAGAGACTAGACAGCTTACCAACTAATGAAAAACTGTTTTTT
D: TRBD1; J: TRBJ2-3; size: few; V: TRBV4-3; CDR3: CASSQDTGADTQYF; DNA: TGCGCCAGCAGCCAAGATACAGGGGCGGATACGCAGTATTTT
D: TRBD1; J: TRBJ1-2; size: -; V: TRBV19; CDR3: CASRIQGGENYGYTF; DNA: TGTGCCAGTAGGATACAGGGGGGCGAGAACTATGGCTACACCTTC
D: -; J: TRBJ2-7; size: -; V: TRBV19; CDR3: CASSPRSTYEQYF; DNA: TGTGCCAGTAGTCCCCGGAGTACCTACGAGCAGTACTTC
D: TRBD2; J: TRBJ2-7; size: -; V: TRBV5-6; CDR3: CASSSGLAMEYF; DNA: TGTGCCAGCAGCTCTGGACTAGCAATGGAGTACTTC
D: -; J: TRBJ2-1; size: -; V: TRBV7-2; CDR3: CASSLVSRDEQFF; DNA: TGTGCCAGCAGCTTAGTAAGCCGCGATGAGCAGTTCTTC
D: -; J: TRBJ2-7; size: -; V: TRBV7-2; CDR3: CASSSSSYEQYF; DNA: TGTGCCAGCAGTTCTAGCTCCTACGAGCAGTACTTC
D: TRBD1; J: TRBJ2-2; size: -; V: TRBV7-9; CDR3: CASESGTGGTGELFF; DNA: TGTGCCAGCGAATCCGGGACAGGGGGCACCGGGGAGCTGTTTTTT
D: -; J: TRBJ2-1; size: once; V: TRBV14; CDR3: CASSQLRYEQFF; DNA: TGTGCCAGCAGCCAATTGAGATATGAGCAGTTCTTC
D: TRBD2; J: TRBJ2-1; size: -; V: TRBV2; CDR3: CASSEFRGGGVYEQFF; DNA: TGTGCCAGCAGTGAGTTTCGCGGGGGGGGTGTTTATGAGCAGTTCTTC
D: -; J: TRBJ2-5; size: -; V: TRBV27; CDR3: CASSSTGGVYQETQYF; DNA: TGTGCCAGCAGTTCCACAGGTGGGGTGTACCAAGAGACCCAGTACTTC
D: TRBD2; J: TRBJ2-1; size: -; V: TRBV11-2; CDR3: CASSSPSGRADNEQFF; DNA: TGTGCCAGCAGCTCGCCTAGCGGGAGGGCCGATAATGAGCAGTTCTTC
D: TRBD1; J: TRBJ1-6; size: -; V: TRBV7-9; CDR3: CASTWGGTGDSPLHF; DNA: TGTGCCAGCACCTGGGGGGGGACAGGGGATTCACCCCTCCACTTT
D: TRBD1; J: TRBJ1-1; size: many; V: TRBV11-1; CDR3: CASSLEGTGFEAFF; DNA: TGTGCCAGCAGCTTAGAGGGGACAGGCTTTGAAGCTTTCTTT
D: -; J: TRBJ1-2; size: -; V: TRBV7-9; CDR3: CASSRGGALGGYTF; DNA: TGTGCCAGCAGCCGGGGCGGGGCCCTAGGAGGCTACACCTTC
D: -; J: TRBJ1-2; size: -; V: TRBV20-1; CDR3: CSARTEGGYTF; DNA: TGCAGTGCTAGAACGGAGGGTGGCTACACCTTC
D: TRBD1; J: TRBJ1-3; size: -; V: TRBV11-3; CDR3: CASSLQWGYRGLNTIYF; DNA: TGTGCCAGCAGCCTCCAGTGGGGGTACAGGGGTTTGAACACCATATATTTT
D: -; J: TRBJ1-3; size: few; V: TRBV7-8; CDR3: CASSLQVKGNTIYF; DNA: TGTGCCAGCAGCTTGCAGGTGAAAGGAAACACCATATATTTT
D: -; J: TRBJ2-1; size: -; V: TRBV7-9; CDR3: CSSGRQGGNEQFF; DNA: TGTTCCAGCGGAAGGCAGGGAGGCAATGAGCAGTTCTTC
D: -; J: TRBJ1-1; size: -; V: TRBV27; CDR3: CASSFGRGTEAFF; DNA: TGTGCCAGCAGTTTTGGGAGGGGCACTGAAGCTTTCTTT
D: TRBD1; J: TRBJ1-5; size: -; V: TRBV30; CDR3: CAWSSTGSNQPQHF; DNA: TGTGCCTGGAGTTCGACAGGGAGCAATCAGCCCCAGCATTTT
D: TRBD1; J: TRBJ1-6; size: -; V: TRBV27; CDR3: CASRNQGAGNSPLHF; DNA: TGTGCCAGCAGGAACCAGGGGGCCGGGAATTCACCCCTCCACTTT
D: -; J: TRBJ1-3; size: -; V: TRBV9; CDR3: CASSVEGVTGNTIYF; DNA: TGTGCCAGCAGCGTAGAGGGGGTGACTGGAAACACCATATATTTT
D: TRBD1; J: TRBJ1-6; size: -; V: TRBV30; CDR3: CAWRGDRYNSPLHF; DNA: TGTGCCTGGAGGGGGGACAGATACAATTCACCCCTCCACTTT
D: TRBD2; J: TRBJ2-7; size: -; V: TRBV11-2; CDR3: CASSLDGREGLDEQYF; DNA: TGTGCCAGCAGCTTAGATGGGAGGGAGGGCCTCGACGAGCAGTACTTC
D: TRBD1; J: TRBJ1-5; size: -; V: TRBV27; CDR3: CASSSGTARNQPQHF; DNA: TGTGCCAGCAGTTCCGGGACAGCCCGCAATCAGCCCCAGCATTTT
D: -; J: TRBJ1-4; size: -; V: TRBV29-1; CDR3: CSVEGIGQGLEKLFF; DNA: TGCAGCGTTGAAGGCATTGGGCAGGGGCTTGAAAAACTGTTTTTT
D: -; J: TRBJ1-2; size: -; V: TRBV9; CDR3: CASSPGYGYTF; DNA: TGTGCCAGCAGCCCAGGGTATGGCTACACCTTC
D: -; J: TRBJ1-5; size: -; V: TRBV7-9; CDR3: CASSLEHSNQPQHF; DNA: TGTGCCAGCAGCTTAGAGCATAGCAATCAGCCCCAGCATTTT
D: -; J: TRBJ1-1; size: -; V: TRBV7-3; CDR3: CASSLMSVGTEAFF; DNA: TGTGCCAGCAGCTTAATGTCGGTTGGCACTGAAGCTTTCTTT
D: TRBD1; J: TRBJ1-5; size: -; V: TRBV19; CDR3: CASSIVVGQGNQPQHF; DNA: TGTGCCAGTAGTATAGTTGTGGGACAGGGCAATCAGCCCCAGCATTTT
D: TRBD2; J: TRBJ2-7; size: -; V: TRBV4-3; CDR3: CASSRWTSGGPYEQYF; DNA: TGCGCCAGCAGCCGGTGGACTAGCGGGGGGCCCTACGAGCAGTACTTC
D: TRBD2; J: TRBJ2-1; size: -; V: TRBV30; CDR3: CAWSVRGTSRPHEQFF; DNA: TGTGCCTGGAGTGTACGTGGGACTAGCAGGCCCCATGAGCAGTTCTTC
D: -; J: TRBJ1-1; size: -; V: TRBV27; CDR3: CASSLREGSTEAFF; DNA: TGTGCCAGCAGTTTAAGGGAGGGTAGCACTGAAGCTTTCTTT